This T cell receptor (beta chain) stems from a study of cytomegalovirus exposure and HLA in healthy donors. Though nominally healthy at sampling, donors likely had unrecorded immune exposures. Details on this clone: Its specificity is not known.

The germline CDR1 and CDR2 sequences are KGHSH and LQKENI. Trimming took 0 bases from V and 5 from J, leaving 8 bases between them. The CDR3 is 13 residues long. Study-level results: Across all donors, roughly uniform sequencing depth was an assumption of the presence/absence analyses. More than 150 TCR beta chains were listed as cytomegalovirus-associated.

The primer mix had 60 Vbeta and 13 Jbeta primers. The data were produced by immunoSEQ multiplex PCR, yet TCRdb's version contains in-frame clones alone and is incomplete. The sample shows roughly 200,000 clones, around 80% of them seen only once. This TCR derives from a woman aged 55-69 years in good health and CMV-seropositive. This chain joins TRBV18 and TRBJ2-7; D uncertain. Sequencing input: PBMCs. The DNA of the CDR3 is TGTGCCAGCTCACCACCGTCCTTTAACGAGCAGTACTTC. Protein: CASSPPSFNEQYF.